This TCR beta chain was profiled in a study of OX40 agonist ivuxolimab in advanced cancers. Study-level background: Ivuxolimab, which targeted the costimulatory receptor OX40 (CD134), was an agonistic, fully human IgG2 monoclonal antibody. Intravenous ivuxolimab was administered to patients every 2 weeks at six dose levels: 0.01, 0.1, 0.3, 1.5, 3 and 10 mg/kg. Of the approximately 53 patients in dose escalation, 19 had hepatocellular carcinoma, about 15 had melanoma, 9 had renal cell carcinoma and 9 had head and neck cancer. In the dose-escalation cohort, 65% to 90% of patients were male, and the mean age was approximately 55 years, with a range of about 23 to 85. Patients were allowed to have had prior anti-PD-1, anti-PD-L1 or anti-CTLA-4 therapy, and roughly 40% of the dose-escalation patients had previously received checkpoint inhibitors. Partial responses occurred in three dose-escalation patients: two with cutaneous melanoma and one with hepatocellular carcinoma. Peripheral TCRbeta sequencing was intended to test whether TCR sequence diversity was altered and clonal T-cell expansion was caused by ivuxolimab. The paper reports the monotherapy dose-escalation portion (N of about 47 patients) of the phase I ivuxolimab trial.

Genomic DNA was isolated from the sorted cells so that the TCRbeta CDR3 region could be sequenced. The immunoSEQ Assay was used for sequencing of TCRbeta CDR3 regions. This immuneACCESS table, as held by TCRdb, lists in-frame sequences with V and J called but not all clones. Of the missing ones, under half trace to an unresolved V gene in checked studies; the others have no known cause. In all, the sample holds about 82,000 clones, and more than 80% of those were seen once. The ten largest make up around 2.4% of the sample. Broader findings and caveats from the paper: Clonal expansion of both CD4+ and CD8+ blood T cells was observed from baseline to week 6 at doses 0.1 to 3.0 mg/kg. The antigen specificity of the peripheral T cells that underwent clonal expansion was not determined. In partial responders in the 0.1-3.0 mg/kg groups, normalized peripheral clonal expansion was found to be among the lowest, especially among CD8+ T cells. Low levels of normalized T-cell clonal expansion were also seen in some nonresponding patients. On average, CD8+ T cells showed more expanded clones than CD4+ T cells after ivuxolimab.

As to this clone: The target of this receptor is not known. Base qualities are not at hand, and no much larger clone is one base apart.

The CDR3 starts with the cysteine, ends with the phenylalanine, and has 16 residues. This entry keeps only the CDR3 DNA: 48 bases, framed from base 1. V and J lose 3 bases and 0 bases, and a span of 12 bases separates them. CDR1 and CDR2 are read off the germline V gene (reference sequence) as LNHDA and SQIVND. Patients with autoimmune disease history or receiving systemic immunosuppression were excluded from the trial. In every dose cohort, peripheral blood was drawn for TCR sequencing at baseline, cycle 4 day 1, and cycle 7 day 1. Samples were obtained from an open-label, multicenter, first-in-human phase I dose-escalation trial of ivuxolimab. Adults with locally advanced or metastatic melanoma, renal cell carcinoma, hepatocellular carcinoma or head and neck squamous cell carcinoma were enrolled in the trial. CD4+ and CD8+ T cells were sorted separately from peripheral blood before TCR sequencing.

The TCR sequence derives from an adult with an advanced solid tumor such as melanoma, head and neck, liver or kidney cancer. The chain was built from TRBV19 and TRBJ2-1, with the D gene uncertain. Sample: CD4+ or CD8+ T cells sorted from blood, taken in a trial of the OX40 agonist ivuxolimab. The CDR3 protein is CASSISDSSSYNEQFF. The DNA is TGTGCCAGTAGTATCTCTGACTCGAGCTCCTACAATGAGCAGTTCTTC.